This TCR beta chain was documented in a study of shared T cell receptors in the human thymus. Germline CDR1 and CDR2: MNHEY and SMNVEV (reference sequence). The trim removed 0 bases at V and 3 bases at J, leaving 7 bases unmatched. The CDR3 is 18 residues long. Method: immunoSEQ multiplex PCR; TCRdb's copy keeps in-frame clones and lacks some. The table shows under 850,000 clones, with around 89% occurring only once. These data were likewise used in another study, on human thymus T cells. Per that study: Resections were taken during corrective heart surgery, and the thymus tissue came from these. Thymic and blood repertoires appeared to display a bias in their usage of V and J genes. Reports from related research described highly overlapping thymic repertoires among unrelated individuals.

This clonotype was obtained from a boy younger than two with a congenital heart defect. The chain employs TRBV27 and TRBJ2-4, with 11 bases identical to TRBD2. Sequencing was performed on thymocytes. CDR3 bases: TGTGCCAGCAGTTTATCGGGGACTAGCGGTACCTACAAAAACATTCAGTACTTC. Translated: CASSLSGTSGTYKNIQYF.